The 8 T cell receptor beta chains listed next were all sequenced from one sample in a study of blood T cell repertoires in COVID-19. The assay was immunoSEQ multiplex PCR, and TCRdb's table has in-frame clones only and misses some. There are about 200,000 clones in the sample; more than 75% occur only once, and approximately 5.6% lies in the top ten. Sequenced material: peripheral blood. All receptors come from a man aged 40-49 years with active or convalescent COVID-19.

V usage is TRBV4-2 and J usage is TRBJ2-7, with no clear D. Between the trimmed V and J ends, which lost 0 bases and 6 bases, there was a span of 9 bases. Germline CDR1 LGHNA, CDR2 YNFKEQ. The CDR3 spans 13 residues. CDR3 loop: CASSQDGFGEQYF. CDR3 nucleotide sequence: TGTGCCAGCAGCCAAGACGGGTTTGGCGAGCAGTACTTC.

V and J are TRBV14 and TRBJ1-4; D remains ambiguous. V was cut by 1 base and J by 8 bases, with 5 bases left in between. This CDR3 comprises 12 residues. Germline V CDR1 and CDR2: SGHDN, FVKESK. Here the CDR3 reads CASSQVAEKLFF. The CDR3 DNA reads TGTGCCAGCAGCCAAGTAGCCGAAAAACTGTTTTTT. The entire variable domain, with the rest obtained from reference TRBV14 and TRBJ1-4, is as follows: EAGVTQFPSHSVIEKGQTVTLRCDPISGHDNLYWYRRVMGKEIKFLLHFVKESKQDESGMPNNRFLAERTGGTYSTLKVQPAELEDSGVYFCASSQVAEKLFFGSGTQLSVL.

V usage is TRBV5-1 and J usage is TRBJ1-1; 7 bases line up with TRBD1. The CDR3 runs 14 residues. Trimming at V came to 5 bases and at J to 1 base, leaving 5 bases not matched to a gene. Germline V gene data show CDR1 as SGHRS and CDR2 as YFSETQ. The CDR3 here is CASSPDRANTEAFF. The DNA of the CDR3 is TGCGCCAGCAGTCCCGACAGGGCGAACACTGAAGCTTTCTTT.

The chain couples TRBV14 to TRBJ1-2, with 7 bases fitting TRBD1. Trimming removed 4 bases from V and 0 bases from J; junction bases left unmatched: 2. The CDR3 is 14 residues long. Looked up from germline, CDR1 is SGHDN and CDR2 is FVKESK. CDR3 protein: CASSPDRANYGYTF. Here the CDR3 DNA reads TGTGCCAGCAGCCCTGACAGGGCTAACTATGGCTACACCTTC.

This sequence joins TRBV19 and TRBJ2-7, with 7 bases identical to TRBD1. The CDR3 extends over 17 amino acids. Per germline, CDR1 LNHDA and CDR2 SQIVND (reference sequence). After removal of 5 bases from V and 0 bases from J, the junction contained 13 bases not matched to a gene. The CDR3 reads CASSRLGTEYYSYEQYF. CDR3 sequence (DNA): TGTGCCAGTAGTCGTCTGGGGACAGAGTATTACTCCTACGAGCAGTACTTC.

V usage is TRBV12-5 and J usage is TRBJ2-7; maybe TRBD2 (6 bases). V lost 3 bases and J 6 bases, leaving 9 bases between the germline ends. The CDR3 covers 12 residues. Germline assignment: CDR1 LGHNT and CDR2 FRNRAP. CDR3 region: CASGFGGGEQYF. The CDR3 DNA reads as TGTGCTAGTGGTTTCGGGGGTGGCGAGCAGTACTTC.

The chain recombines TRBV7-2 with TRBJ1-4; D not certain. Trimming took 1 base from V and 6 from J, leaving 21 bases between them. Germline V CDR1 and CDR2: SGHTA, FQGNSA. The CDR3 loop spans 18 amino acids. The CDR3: CASSLVGPLGVRDEKLFF. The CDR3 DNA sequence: TGTGCCAGCAGCTTAGTAGGGCCCCTCGGGGTGAGGGATGAAAAACTGTTTTTT.

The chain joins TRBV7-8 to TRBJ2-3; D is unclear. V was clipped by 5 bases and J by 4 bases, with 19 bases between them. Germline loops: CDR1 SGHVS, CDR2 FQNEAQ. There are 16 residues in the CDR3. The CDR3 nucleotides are TGTGCCAGCAGCCCCCAGGCACAGAATCGTCCAGATACGCAGTATTTT. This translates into CASSPQAQNRPDTQYF.